The rows below give T cell receptor beta chains drawn from one sample of a study of glioma-infiltrating T cells. Each CDR3 protein is one row after TCRdb ran MiXCR on the multiplex PCR reads. The table includes 150,000 or so distinct CDR3 sequences, about 39% detected once. Material for sequencing was glioma tissue, nonneoplastic brain tissue, or PBMCs (not recorded which). These receptors were obtained from a human donor with low-grade glioma or glioblastoma, undergoing nonglioma brain surgery, or in good health (not recorded which). Each CDR3 is given with its conserved first and last residue. The D gene is left open where the match is weak. Clone size is given for some rows only: seen once, a few or many times, or a class if the clone is expanded.

TRBJ1-1 few NA TRBV24-1 CATSDYPPNTEAFF TGTGCCACCAGTGATTACCCTCCGAACACTGAAGCTTTCTTT
TRBJ2-1 many NA TRBV20-1 CSASTADEQFF TGCAGTGCTAGCACCGCTGATGAGCAGTTCTTC
TRBJ1-5 few NA TRBV7-2 CASSPRGRGRDQPQHF TGTGCCAGCAGCCCCCGCGGTAGGGGAAGAGATCAGCCCCAGCATTTT
TRBJ1-6 NA TRBD1 TRBV27 CASSPLNRGPQSPLHF TGTGCCAGCAGTCCCCTAAACAGGGGTCCTCAATCACCCCTCCACTTT
TRBJ2-1 NA TRBD2 TRBV6-9 CASSSRLARAQRTNEQFF TGTGCCAGCAGTTCGCGACTAGCGCGAGCCCAAAGAACAAATGAGCAGTTCTTC
TRBJ1-6 NA TRBD1 TRBV6-1 CATSDPRQGPNSPLHF TGTGCCACCAGTGATCCAAGACAGGGACCAAATTCACCCCTCCACTTT
TRBJ2-1 NA TRBD1 TRBV29-1 CSVTGQGTYNEQFF TGCAGCGTTACTGGACAGGGCACCTACAATGAGCAGTTCTTC
TRBJ2-3 NA NA TRBV20-1 CSAIALAGATDTQYF TGCAGTGCTATTGCCCTGGCGGGGGCCACAGATACGCAGTATTTT
TRBJ1-5 few TRBD1 TRBV6-2/TRBV6-3 CASSYVTGNQPQHF TGTGCCAGCAGTTACGTGACAGGGAACCAGCCCCAGCATTTT
TRBJ1-4 NA NA TRBV2 CASSEEAFGEKLFF TGTGCCAGCAGTGAAGAGGCATTTGGAGAAAAACTGTTTTTT
TRBJ2-7 few NA TRBV7-9 CASSPPTYEQYF TGTGCCAGCAGCCCTCCGACCTACGAGCAGTACTTC
TRBJ1-1 NA NA TRBV28 CASRINTEAFF TGTGCCAGCAGGATTAACACTGAAGCTTTCTTT
TRBJ2-7 NA TRBD1 TRBV7-2 CASSYRDRVGEQYF TGTGCCAGCAGCTACCGGGACAGAGTTGGGGAGCAGTACTTC
TRBJ1-1 many NA TRBV6-1 CASRGQTEAFF TGTGCCAGCAGAGGACAAACTGAAGCTTTCTTT
TRBJ1-2 NA TRBD1 TRBV3-1 CASSQGQGRGYTF TGTGCCAGCAGCCAGGGACAGGGCCGTGGCTACACCTTC
TRBJ1-2 once NA TRBV7-2 CASSLAHGIATGGYTF TGTGCCAGCAGCTTAGCGCACGGGATTGCTACCGGTGGCTACACCTTC
TRBJ2-7 few NA TRBV7-2 CASSETSTGRDF TGTGCCAGCAGCGAGACGTCTACAGGGAGGGACTTC
TRBJ2-2 few TRBD2 TRBV7-2 CASSIRTSGLFF TGTGCCAGCAGCATCAGGACTAGCGGGCTGTTTTTT
TRBJ2-1 NA NA TRBV6-4 CASSVNPNNEQFF TGTGCCAGCAGTGTAAATCCAAACAATGAGCAGTTCTTC
TRBJ1-2 NA NA TRBV6-6 CASSYSRVNYGYTF TGTGCCAGCAGTTACTCCAGGGTGAACTATGGCTACACCTTC
TRBJ2-1 NA NA TRBV7-3 CASSPGLAGGEQFF TGTGCCAGCAGCCCCGGACTAGCAGGGGGTGAGCAGTTCTTC
TRBJ2-1 NA TRBD2 TRBV3-1 CASSQGFLRSGRAGEQFF TGTGCCAGCAGCCAAGGTTTCCTCCGTAGCGGGAGGGCCGGTGAGCAGTTCTTC
TRBJ1-6 NA TRBD1 TRBV14 CASSQGQGYSPLHF TGTGCCAGCAGCCAAGGACAGGGATATTCACCCCTCCACTTT
TRBJ1-1 NA NA TRBV20-1 CSAAPDDTEAFF TGCAGTGCCGCCCCCGATGACACTGAAGCTTTCTTT
TRBJ2-1 once NA TRBV29-1 CSVEPLGRYEQFF TGCAGCGTTGAACCTCTGGGGAGGTATGAGCAGTTCTTC
TRBJ1-1 many NA TRBV6-2/TRBV6-3 CASSYSQNTEAFF TGTGCCAGCAGTTACTCACAGAACACTGAAGCTTTCTTT
TRBJ2-3 NA NA TRBV2 CASSGDFGGADTQYF TGTGCCAGCAGTGGGGACTTCGGGGGAGCAGATACGCAGTATTTT
TRBJ2-1 many NA TRBV6-2/TRBV6-3 CASRRGGGNEQFF TGTGCCAGCAGAAGAGGGGGGGGGAATGAGCAGTTCTTC
TRBJ2-7 NA TRBD1 TRBV6-2/TRBV6-3 CASSASPGQGALEQYF TGTGCCAGCAGTGCTTCCCCGGGACAGGGGGCTCTCGAGCAGTACTTC
TRBJ2-3 many TRBD1 TRBV6-1 CASSVQGLTDTQYF TGTGCCAGCAGTGTACAGGGGTTAACAGATACGCAGTATTTT
TRBJ1-4 few NA TRBV27 CASSLSFPGPNEKLFF TGTGCCAGCAGTTTATCGTTCCCAGGTCCTAATGAAAAACTGTTTTTT
TRBJ1-1 many TRBD1 TRBV12-3/TRBV12-4 CASSLPTGGNTEAFF TGTGCCAGCAGCCTCCCGACAGGGGGAAACACTGAAGCTTTCTTT
TRBJ2-3 NA TRBD1 TRBV5-1 CASSWSPQGADTQYF TGCGCCAGCAGCTGGAGCCCACAGGGGGCTGATACGCAGTATTTT
TRBJ2-5 few TRBD1 TRBV27 CASSLQGAVGETQYF TGTGCCAGCAGTTTACAGGGGGCGGTGGGAGAGACCCAGTACTTC
TRBJ1-1 NA NA TRBV10-3 CAISQVLNTEAFF TGTGCCATCAGTCAGGTTTTGAACACTGAAGCTTTCTTT
TRBJ2-1 NA TRBD2 TRBV29-1 CSVAPRLAVYNEQFF TGCAGCGTTGCCCCTCGACTAGCGGTCTACAATGAGCAGTTCTTC
TRBJ1-5 NA NA TRBV4-1 CASSQGDGINQPQHF TGCGCCAGCAGCCAGGGGGACGGGATCAATCAGCCCCAGCATTTT
TRBJ2-1 many NA TRBV27 CASSFHNEQFF TGTGCCAGCAGTTTCCACAATGAGCAGTTCTTC
TRBJ1-1 few NA TRBV6-2/TRBV6-3 CASSTVNLNTEAFF TGTGCCAGCAGCACCGTTAACCTGAACACTGAAGCTTTCTTT
TRBJ2-1 NA TRBD1 TRBV7-3 CASSAGTGFGGLDEQFF TGTGCCAGCAGCGCTGGGACAGGGTTCGGGGGCTTGGATGAGCAGTTCTTC
TRBJ1-2 NA NA TRBV28 CASSPGQATDGYTF TGTGCCAGCAGTCCGGGACAAGCAACCGACGGCTACACCTTC
TRBJ2-3 NA TRBD2 TRBV6-2/TRBV6-3 CASRTPGTSPNTDTQYF TGTGCCAGCAGAACTCCAGGGACTAGCCCAAACACAGATACGCAGTATTTT
TRBJ2-5 once TRBD1 TRBV5-1 CASSPRDRGQETQYF TGCGCCAGCAGCCCCCGGGACAGGGGGCAAGAGACCCAGTACTTC
TRBJ2-2 NA NA TRBV7-3 CASSLTSQAAGELFF TGTGCCAGCAGCTTGACTAGTCAGGCCGCCGGGGAGCTGTTTTTT
TRBJ2-1 few NA TRBV6-1 CASSQVEVEQFF TGTGCCAGCAGTCAGGTGGAGGTTGAGCAGTTCTTC
TRBJ2-7 few NA TRBV11-2 CASSLVGKRSYEQYF TGTGCCAGCAGCTTAGTGGGGAAAAGATCCTACGAGCAGTACTTC
TRBJ2-7 NA NA TRBV20-1 CSATLWTASYEQYF TGCAGTGCTACCTTATGGACAGCCTCCTACGAGCAGTACTTC
TRBJ2-5 NA TRBD1 TRBV24-1 CATSDFRQGKQTQYF TGTGCCACCAGTGATTTTCGACAGGGGAAGCAGACCCAGTACTTC
TRBJ2-2 NA NA TRBV2 CASSVDGGNTGELFF TGTGCCAGCAGTGTGGACGGGGGAAACACCGGGGAGCTGTTTTTT
TRBJ1-1 NA TRBD1 TRBV12-3/TRBV12-4 CASRETGTNTEAFF TGTGCCAGCAGGGAGACAGGGACTAACACTGAAGCTTTCTTT
TRBJ2-5 once NA TRBV12-3/TRBV12-4 CASSLWGAGETQYF TGTGCCAGCAGTTTATGGGGGGCTGGGGAGACCCAGTACTTC
TRBJ1-1 NA TRBD1 TRBV2 CASSQQGADEAFF TGTGCCAGCAGTCAACAGGGGGCGGATGAAGCTTTCTTT
TRBJ2-3 NA NA TRBV10-3 CAISESRDTQYF TGTGCCATCAGTGAGTCAAGAGATACGCAGTATTTT
TRBJ2-3 NA TRBD1 TRBV27 CASSVPGQGGTDTQYF TGTGCCAGCAGTGTACCGGGACAGGGAGGGACAGATACGCAGTATTTT
TRBJ2-5 few TRBD1 TRBV7-9 CASSLMTGEETQYF TGTGCCAGCAGCTTAATGACAGGGGAAGAGACCCAGTACTTC